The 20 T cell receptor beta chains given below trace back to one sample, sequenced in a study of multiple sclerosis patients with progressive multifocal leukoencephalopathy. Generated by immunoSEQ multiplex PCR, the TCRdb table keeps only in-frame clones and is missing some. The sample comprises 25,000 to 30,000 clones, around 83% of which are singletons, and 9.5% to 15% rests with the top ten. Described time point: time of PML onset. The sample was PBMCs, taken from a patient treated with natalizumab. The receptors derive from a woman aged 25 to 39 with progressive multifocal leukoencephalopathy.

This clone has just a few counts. The DNA for the CDR3 is TGCGCCAGCAGCTTGGAAGGAGGGAGCACTGAAGCTTTCTTT. Residues: CASSLEGGSTEAFF. The chain joins TRBV5-1 to TRBJ1-1; D remains ambiguous. The V end was cut by 0 bases, the J end by 4 bases, with 10 bases between. Per germline, CDR1 SGHRS and CDR2 YFSETQ. The CDR3 loop spans 14 amino acids.

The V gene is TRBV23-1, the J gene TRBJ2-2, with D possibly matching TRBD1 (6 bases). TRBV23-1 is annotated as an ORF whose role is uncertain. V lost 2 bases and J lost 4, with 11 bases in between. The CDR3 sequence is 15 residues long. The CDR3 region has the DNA TGCGCCAGCAGTCAAGGGGAAGGGGGCACCGGGGAGCTGTTTTTT. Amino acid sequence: CASSQGEGGTGELFF.

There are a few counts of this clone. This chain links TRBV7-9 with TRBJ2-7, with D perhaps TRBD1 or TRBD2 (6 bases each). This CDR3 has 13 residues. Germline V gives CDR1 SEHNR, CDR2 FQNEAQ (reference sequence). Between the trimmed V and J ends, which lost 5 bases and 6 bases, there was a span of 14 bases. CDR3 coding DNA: TGTGCCAGCAGCCTCGCCGGGGGCCGCGAGCAGTACTTC. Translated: CASSLAGGREQYF.

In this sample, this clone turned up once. The CDR3 loop reads CASSLVAALGDATNEKLFF. The CDR3, as DNA: TGTGCCAGCAGCTTAGTTGCTGCATTAGGGGATGCAACTAATGAAAAACTGTTTTTT. The chain recombines TRBV7-9 with TRBJ1-4; tentatively, D is TRBD1 (5 bases). The CDR3 is 19 residues long. Germline V lookup: CDR1 SEHNR, CDR2 FQNEAQ (reference sequence). Trimming left V 1 base short and J 0 bases short, with 18 bases between.

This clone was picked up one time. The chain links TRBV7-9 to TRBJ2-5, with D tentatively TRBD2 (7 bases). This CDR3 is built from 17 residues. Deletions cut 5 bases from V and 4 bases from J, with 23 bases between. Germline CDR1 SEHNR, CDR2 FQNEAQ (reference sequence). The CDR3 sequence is CASSRGGGDQRGETQYF. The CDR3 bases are TGTGCCAGCAGCCGCGGAGGGGGGGACCAAAGAGGAGAGACCCAGTACTTC.

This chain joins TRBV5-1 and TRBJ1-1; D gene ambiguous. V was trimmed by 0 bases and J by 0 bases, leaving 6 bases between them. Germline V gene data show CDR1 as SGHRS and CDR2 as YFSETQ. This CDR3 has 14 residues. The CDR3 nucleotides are TGCGCCAGCAGCTTGGGGCAGATGAACACTGAAGCTTTCTTT. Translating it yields CASSLGQMNTEAFF.

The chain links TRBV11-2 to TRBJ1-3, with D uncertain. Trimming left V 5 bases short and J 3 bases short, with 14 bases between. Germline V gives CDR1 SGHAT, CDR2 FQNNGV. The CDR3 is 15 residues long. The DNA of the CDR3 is TGTGCCAGCAGCCGGTCCTACTATTTTGGAAACACCATATATTTT. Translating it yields CASSRSYYFGNTIYF.

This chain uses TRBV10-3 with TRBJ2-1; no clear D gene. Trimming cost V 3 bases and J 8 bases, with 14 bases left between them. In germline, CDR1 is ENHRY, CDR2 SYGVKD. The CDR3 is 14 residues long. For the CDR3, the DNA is TGTGCCATCAGTGACCCACGGGTCACCGATGAGCAGTTCTTC. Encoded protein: CAISDPRVTDEQFF.

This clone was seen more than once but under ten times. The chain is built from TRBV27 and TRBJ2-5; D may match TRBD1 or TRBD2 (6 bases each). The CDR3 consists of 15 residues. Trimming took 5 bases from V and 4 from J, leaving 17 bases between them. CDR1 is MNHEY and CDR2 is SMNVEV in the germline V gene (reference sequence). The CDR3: CASSRDPSGAETQYF. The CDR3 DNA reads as TGTGCCAGCAGTCGAGACCCATCGGGGGCAGAGACCCAGTACTTC.

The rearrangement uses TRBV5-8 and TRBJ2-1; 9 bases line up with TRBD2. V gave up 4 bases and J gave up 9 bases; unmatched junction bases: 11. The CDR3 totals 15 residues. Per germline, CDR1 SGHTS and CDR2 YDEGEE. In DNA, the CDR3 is TGTGCCAGCAGCCGCACACTAGCGGGTTCAGGTGAGCAGTTCTTC. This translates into CASSRTLAGSGEQFF.

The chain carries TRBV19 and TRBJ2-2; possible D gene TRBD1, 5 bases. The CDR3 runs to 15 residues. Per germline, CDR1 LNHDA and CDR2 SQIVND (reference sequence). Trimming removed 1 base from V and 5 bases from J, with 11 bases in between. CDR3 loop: CASSIVQGGTGELFF. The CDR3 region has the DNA TGTGCCAGTAGTATAGTCCAGGGCGGTACCGGGGAGCTGTTTTTT.

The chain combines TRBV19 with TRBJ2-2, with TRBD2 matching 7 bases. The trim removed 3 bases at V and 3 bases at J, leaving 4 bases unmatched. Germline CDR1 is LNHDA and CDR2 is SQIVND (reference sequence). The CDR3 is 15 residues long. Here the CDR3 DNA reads TGTGCCAGTAGTATGGCGGGGGACCACACCGGGGAGCTGTTTTTT. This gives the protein CASSMAGDHTGELFF.

The CDR3 DNA is TGTGCCAGCTCACCAGACCGGTTCAATGAGCAGTTCTTC. Encoded protein: CASSPDRFNEQFF. This chain uses TRBV18 with TRBJ2-1; no clear D gene. The CDR3 is 13 residues long. Germline values: CDR1 KGHSH, CDR2 LQKENI. V was trimmed by 2 bases and J by 6 bases, leaving 8 bases between them.

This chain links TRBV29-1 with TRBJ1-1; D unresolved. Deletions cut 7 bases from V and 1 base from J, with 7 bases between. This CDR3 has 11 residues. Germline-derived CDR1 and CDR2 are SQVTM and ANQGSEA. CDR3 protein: CSAAGNTEAFF. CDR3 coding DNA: TGCAGCGCAGCCGGGAACACTGAAGCTTTCTTT.

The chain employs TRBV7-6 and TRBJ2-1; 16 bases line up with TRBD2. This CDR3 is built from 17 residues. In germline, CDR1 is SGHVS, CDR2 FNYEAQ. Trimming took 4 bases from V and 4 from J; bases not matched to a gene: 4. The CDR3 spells CASSSGLAGGRYNEQFF. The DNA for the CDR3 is TGTGCCAGCAGCTCGGGACTAGCGGGGGGGAGATACAATGAGCAGTTCTTC.

The CDR3: CASSQVRGTTYEQYF. As DNA, the CDR3 is TGCGCCAGCAGCCAAGTACGGGGGACTACCTACGAGCAGTACTTC. The J gene is TRBJ2-7, the V gene TRBV4-1; 7 bases agree with TRBD2. The V gene end was trimmed by 1 base and the J gene end by 2 bases; junction bases not matched to a gene: 5. The CDR3 covers 15 residues. Germline V gene sequence: CDR1 MGHRA, CDR2 YSYEKL.

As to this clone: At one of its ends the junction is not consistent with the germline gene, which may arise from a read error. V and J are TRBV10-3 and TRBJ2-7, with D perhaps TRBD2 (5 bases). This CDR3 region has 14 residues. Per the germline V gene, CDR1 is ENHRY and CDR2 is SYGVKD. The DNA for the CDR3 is TGTGCCAGCAGTCGAACCCCGGGGAGCGCCGAGCAGTACTTC. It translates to CASSRTPGSAEQYF.

The CDR3 sequence: CASRDRGDSPLHF. The CDR3 bases are TGTGCCAGCCGGGACAGGGGAGATTCACCCCTCCACTTT. The chain recombines TRBV2 with TRBJ1-6; the match to TRBD1 covers 10 bases. CDR1 and CDR2 from the germline V gene are SNHLY and FYNNEI. The CDR3 contains 13 residues. V lost 8 bases and J lost 8; bases outside the gene matches: 3.

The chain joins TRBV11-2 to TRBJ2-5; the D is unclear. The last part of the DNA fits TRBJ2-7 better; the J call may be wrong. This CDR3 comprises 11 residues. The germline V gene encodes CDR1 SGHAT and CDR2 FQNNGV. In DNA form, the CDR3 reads TGTGCCAGCAGTCAAATATACGAGCAGTACTTC. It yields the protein CASSQIYEQYF.

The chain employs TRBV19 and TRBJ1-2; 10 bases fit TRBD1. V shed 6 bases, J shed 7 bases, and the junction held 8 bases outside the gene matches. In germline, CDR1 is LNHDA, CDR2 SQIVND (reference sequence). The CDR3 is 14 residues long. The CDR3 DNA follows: TGTGCCAGTAGCCATGACAGGGGGCGAAGTGGCTACACCTTC. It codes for CASSHDRGRSGYTF.